What follows describes a single T cell receptor beta chain. The antigen remains unidentified. Memory T cells were CD45RO+, naive were CD45RA+, sorted by FACS. Trimming took 3 bases from V and 0 from J, leaving 15 bases between them. Germline CDR1 and CDR2: SGDLS and YYNGEE. The CDR3 totals 17 residues. The data stem from a study of regulatory dendritic cells for organ transplantation. Findings and caveats of the study: Mature dendritic cells appeared to drive more memory CD8+ clonal expansion than regulatory ones.

Sequencing was performed with immunoSEQ multiplex PCR; in TCRdb, only in-frame clones are kept and a portion is missing. The table has under 40,000 clones, just over 90% seen once. The sequence came from a human donor in good health. V and J are TRBV9 and TRBJ2-2; D gene uncertain. The sequenced sample consisted of naive CD8+ T cells from blood. As to subset: CD45RA+ naive T cells. The CDR3 DNA reads TGTGCCAGCAGCGCGACGTTCGGCGACCCGAACACCGGGGAGCTGTTTTTT. Residues: CASSATFGDPNTGELFF. Together with reference TRBV9 and TRBJ2-2, the CDR3 gives the full variable domain: DSGVTQTPKHLITATGQRVTLRCSPRSGDLSVYWYQQSLDQGLQFLIQYYNGEERAKGNILERFSAQQFPDLHSELNLSSLELGDSALYFCASSATFGDPNTGELFFGEGSRLTVL.